This T cell receptor (beta chain) was captured by sequencing in a study of PD-1 blockade in classical Hodgkin lymphoma. Notes on the study in general: Some patients began nivolumab under 1 year after ASCT. These patients were excluded from later analyses. Whoever responded completely had baseline diversity much like that seen in newly diagnosed patients. It was CD4+ TCR diversity, not CD8+, that rose significantly by C4D1.

On this clone itself: Its antigen is currently unknown.

V was clipped by 2 bases and J by 8 bases, with 9 bases between them. Germline V CDR1 and CDR2: SGHVS, FQNEAQ. This CDR3 contains 13 residues. The time point: cycle 4 day 1 (C4D1), after around six weeks of nivolumab. Every single patient, without exception, relapsed after autologous stem cell transplantation, and brentuximab vedotin exposure varied. Isolation of CD4+ T cells from thawed PBMCs was performed by magnetic negative selection. The protocol was immunoSEQ multiplex PCR, while the TCRdb copy is restricted to in-frame clones and leaves out a portion. This table has around 29,000 clones, more than 80% appearing once.

This specimen consisted of CD4+ T cells from blood, obtained before the fourth cycle of nivolumab. This chain links TRBV7-8 with TRBJ1-4; possible D gene TRBD1, 6 bases. The clonotype was recovered from a human donor with classical Hodgkin lymphoma. The CDR3 DNA reads TGTGCCAGCAGCTTAACAGGGCTCGAAAAACTGTTTTTT. This sequence encodes CASSLTGLEKLFF.